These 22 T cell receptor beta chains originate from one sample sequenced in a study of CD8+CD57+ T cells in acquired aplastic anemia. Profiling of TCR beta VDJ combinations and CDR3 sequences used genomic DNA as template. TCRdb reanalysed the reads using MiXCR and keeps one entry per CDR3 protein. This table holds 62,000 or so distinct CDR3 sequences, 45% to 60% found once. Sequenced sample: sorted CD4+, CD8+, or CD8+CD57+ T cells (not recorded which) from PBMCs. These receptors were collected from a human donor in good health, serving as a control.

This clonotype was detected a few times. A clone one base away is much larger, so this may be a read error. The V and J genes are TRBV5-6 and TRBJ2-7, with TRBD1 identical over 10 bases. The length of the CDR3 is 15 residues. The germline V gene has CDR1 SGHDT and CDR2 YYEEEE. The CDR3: CASSNLGQGSYEQCF. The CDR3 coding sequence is TGTGCCAGCTCAAACCTGGGACAGGGGTCGTACGAGCAGTGCTTC. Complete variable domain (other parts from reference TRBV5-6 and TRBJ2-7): DAGVTQSPTHLIKTRGQQVTLRCSPKSGHDTVSWYQQALGQGPQFIFQYYEEEERQRGNFPDRFSGHQFPNYSSELNVNALLLGDSALYLCASSNLGQGSYEQCFGPGTRLTVT.

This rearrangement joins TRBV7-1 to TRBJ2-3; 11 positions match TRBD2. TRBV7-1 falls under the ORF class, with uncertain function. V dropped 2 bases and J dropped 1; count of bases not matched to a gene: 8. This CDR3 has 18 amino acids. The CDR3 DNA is TGTGCCAGCAGCTCACCGGGACTAGCGGAGTTTTGCACAGATACGCAGTATTTT. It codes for CASSSPGLAEFCTDTQYF.

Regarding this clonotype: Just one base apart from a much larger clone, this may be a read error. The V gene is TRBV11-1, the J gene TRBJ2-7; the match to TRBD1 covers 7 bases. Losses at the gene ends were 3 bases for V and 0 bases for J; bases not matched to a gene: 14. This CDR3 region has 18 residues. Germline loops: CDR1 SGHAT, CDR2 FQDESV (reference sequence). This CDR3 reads CASSFLDRQGPPSYEQYF. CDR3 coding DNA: TGTGCCAGCAGCTTTCTTGATCGACAGGGCCCCCCCTCCTACGAGCAGTACTTC.

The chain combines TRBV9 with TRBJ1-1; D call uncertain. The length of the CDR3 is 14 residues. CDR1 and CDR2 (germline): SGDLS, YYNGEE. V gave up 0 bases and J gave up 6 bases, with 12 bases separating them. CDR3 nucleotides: TGTGCCAGCAGCGTAGAGGTAGGAGGACCTGAAGCTTTCTTT. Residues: CASSVEVGGPEAFF. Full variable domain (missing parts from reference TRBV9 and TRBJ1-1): DSGVTQTPKHLITATGQRVTLRCSPRSGDLSVYWYQQSLDQGLQFLIQYYNGEERAKGNILERFSAQQFPDLHSELNLSSLELGDSALYFCASSVEVGGPEAFFGQGTRLTVV.

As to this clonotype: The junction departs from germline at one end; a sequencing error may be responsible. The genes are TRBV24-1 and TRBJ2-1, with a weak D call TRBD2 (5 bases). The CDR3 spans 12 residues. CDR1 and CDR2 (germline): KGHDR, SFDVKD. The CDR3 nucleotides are TGTGCCACCAGTGGCGCCGGGATTAAGAGGGTCTTC. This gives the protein CATSGAGIKRVF.

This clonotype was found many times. CDR3 in DNA: TGCGCCAGCAGCGGAGGAATGCCTCAGTACGAACTAGCCAAAAACATTCAGTACTTC. Its translation: CASSGGMPQYELAKNIQYF. This rearrangement joins TRBV5-1 to TRBJ2-4; possible D gene TRBD2, 5 bases. V lost 4 bases and J 0 bases, leaving 23 bases between the germline ends. CDR3 size: 19 residues. Germline V gene data show CDR1 as SGHRS and CDR2 as YFSETQ.

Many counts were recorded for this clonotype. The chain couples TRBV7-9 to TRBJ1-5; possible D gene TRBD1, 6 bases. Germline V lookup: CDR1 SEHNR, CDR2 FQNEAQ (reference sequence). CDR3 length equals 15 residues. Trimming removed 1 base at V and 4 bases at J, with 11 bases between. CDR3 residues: CASSLGSGDNQPQHF. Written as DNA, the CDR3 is TGTGCCAGCAGCTTAGGATCAGGGGATAATCAGCCCCAGCATTTT.

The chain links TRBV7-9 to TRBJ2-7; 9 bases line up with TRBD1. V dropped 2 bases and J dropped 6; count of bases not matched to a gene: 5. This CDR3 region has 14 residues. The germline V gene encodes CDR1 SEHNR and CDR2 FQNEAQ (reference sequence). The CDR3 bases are TGTGCCAGCAGCTTAAGGATACAGGGGGCCGAGCAGTACTTC. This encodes CASSLRIQGAEQYF. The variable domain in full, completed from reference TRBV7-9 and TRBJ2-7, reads DTGVSQNPRHKITKRGQNVTFRCDPISEHNRLYWYRQTLGQGPEFLTYFQNEAQLEKSRLLSDRFSAERPKGSFSTLEIQRTEQGDSAMYLCASSLRIQGAEQYFGPGTRLTVT.

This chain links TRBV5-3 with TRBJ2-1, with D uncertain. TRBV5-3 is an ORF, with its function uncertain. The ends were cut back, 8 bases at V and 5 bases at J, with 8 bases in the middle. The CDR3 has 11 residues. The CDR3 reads CASTGDNEQFF. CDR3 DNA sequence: TGTGCCAGCACCGGAGACAATGAGCAGTTCTTC.

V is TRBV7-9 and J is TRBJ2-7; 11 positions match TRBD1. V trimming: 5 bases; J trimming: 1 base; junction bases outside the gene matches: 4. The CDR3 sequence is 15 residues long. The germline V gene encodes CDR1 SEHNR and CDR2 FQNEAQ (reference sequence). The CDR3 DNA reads TGTGCCAGCAGCCTGGGACAGGGGGGGTCCTACGAGCAGTACTTC. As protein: CASSLGQGGSYEQYF.

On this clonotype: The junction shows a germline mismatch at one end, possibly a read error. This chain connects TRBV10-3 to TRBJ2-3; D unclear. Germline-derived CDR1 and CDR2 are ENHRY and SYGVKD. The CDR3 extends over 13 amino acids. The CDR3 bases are TGTGCCAGCAGTGTGACTGACACAGATACGCAGTATTTT. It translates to CASSVTDTDTQYF.

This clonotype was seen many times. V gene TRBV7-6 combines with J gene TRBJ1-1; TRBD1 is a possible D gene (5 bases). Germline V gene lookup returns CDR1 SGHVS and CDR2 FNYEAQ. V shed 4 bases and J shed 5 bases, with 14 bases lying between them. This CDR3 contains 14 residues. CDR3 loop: CASSSLHQGTEAFF. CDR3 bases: TGTGCCAGCAGCTCCTTACATCAGGGTACTGAAGCTTTCTTT.

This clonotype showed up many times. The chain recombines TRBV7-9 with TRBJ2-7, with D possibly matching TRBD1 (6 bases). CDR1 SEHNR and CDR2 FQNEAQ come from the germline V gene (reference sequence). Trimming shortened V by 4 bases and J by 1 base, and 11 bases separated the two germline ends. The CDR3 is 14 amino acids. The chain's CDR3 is CASSWRQESYEQYF. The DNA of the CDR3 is TGTGCCAGCAGCTGGAGACAGGAATCCTACGAGCAGTACTTC.

The CDR3 region is CSVEDFNEQFF. For the CDR3, the DNA is TGCAGCGTTGAGGACTTCAATGAGCAGTTCTTC. V usage is TRBV29-1 and J usage is TRBJ2-1; a possible D gene is TRBD2 (5 bases). Germline V CDR1 and CDR2: SQVTM, ANQGSEA. With 3 bases removed from V and 6 bases from J, the gap between germline ends came to 6 bases. The CDR3 runs 11 residues.

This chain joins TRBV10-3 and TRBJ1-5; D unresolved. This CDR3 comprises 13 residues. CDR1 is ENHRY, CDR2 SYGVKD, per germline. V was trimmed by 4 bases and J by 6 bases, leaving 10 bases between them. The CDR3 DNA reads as TGTGCCATCAGTGTCGGAGGGTCTCAGCCCCAGCATTTT. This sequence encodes CAISVGGSQPQHF.

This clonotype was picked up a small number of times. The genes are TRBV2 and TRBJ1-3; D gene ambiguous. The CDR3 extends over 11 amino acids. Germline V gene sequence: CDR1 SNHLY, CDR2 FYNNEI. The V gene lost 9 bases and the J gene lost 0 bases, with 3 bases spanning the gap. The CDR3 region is CASNSGNTIYF. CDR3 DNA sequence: TGTGCCAGTAACTCTGGAAACACCATATATTTT.

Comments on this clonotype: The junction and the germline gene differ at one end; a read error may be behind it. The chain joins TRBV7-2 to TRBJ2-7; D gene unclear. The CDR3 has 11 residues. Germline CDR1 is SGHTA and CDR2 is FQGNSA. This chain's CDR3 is CASGFGAEQYF. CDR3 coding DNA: TGTGCCAGCGGCTTCGGAGCCGAGCAGTACTTC. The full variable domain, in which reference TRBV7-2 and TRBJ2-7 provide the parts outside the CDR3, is GAGVSQSPSNKVTEKGKDVELRCDPISGHTALYWYRQSLGQGLEFLIYFQGNSAPDKSGLPSDRFSAERTGGSVSTLTIQRTQQEDSAVYLCASGFGAEQYFGPGTRLTVT.

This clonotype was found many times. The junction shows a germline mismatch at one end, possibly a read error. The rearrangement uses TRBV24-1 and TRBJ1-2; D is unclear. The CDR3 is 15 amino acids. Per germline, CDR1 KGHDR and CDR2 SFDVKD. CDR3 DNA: TGTGCCGCCAGTGATGGACCGAATTCAAACTATGGCTACACCTTC. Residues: CAASDGPNSNYGYTF.

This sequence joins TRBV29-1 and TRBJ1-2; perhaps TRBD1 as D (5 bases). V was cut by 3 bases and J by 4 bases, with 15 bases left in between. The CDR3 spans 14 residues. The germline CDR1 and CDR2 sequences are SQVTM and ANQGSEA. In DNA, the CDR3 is TGCAGCGTTGATCCTGGGGCGGTTGGCTATGGCTACACCTTC. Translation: CSVDPGAVGYGYTF.

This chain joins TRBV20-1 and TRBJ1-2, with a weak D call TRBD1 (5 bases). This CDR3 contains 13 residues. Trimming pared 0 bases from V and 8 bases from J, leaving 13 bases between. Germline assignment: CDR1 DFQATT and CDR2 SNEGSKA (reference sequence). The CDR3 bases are TGCAGTGCTAGAGATCTGGAGGGACGCGGCTACACCTTC. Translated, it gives CSARDLEGRGYTF.

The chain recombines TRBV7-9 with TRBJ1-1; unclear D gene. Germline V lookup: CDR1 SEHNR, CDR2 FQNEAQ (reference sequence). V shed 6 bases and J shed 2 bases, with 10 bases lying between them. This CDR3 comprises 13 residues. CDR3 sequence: CASRPDGNTEAFF. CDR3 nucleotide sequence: TGTGCCAGCAGACCCGACGGTAACACTGAAGCTTTCTTT. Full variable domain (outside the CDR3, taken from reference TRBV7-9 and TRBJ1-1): DTGVSQNPRHKITKRGQNVTFRCDPISEHNRLYWYRQTLGQGPEFLTYFQNEAQLEKSRLLSDRFSAERPKGSFSTLEIQRTEQGDSAMYLCASRPDGNTEAFFGQGTRLTVV.

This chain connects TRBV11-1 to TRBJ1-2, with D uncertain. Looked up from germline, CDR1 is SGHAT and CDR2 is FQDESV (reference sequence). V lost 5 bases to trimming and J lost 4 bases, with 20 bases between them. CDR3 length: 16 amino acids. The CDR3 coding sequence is TGTGCCAGCAGCGATCTTACCGGGTTCGGTCTCTATGGCTACACCTTC. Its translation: CASSDLTGFGLYGYTF.